The rows below give T cell receptor beta chains drawn from one sample of a study of blood T cell repertoires in COVID-19. Profiling relied on immunoSEQ multiplex PCR, and the TCRdb table lists in-frame clones only, not all of them. The sample lists approximately 300,000 clones, about 89% occurring once. Input material: peripheral blood. The receptor source for this set is a man aged 18 to 29 who had recovered from COVID-19. Each CDR3 is given with its conserved first and last residue.

v_call: TRBV7-8; j_call: TRBJ2-7; cdr3_aa: CASSLRRGLVEDEQYF
v_call: TRBV5-4; j_call: TRBJ1-6; cdr3_aa: CASRSGTGGSSPLHF
v_call: TRBV10-3; j_call: TRBJ2-2; cdr3_aa: CAIRGLAGGPGAGELFF
v_call: TRBV16; j_call: TRBJ2-7; cdr3_aa: CASSQFEEQYF
v_call: TRBV19; j_call: TRBJ2-7; cdr3_aa: CASSLLAGYEQYF
v_call: TRBV3-1/TRBV3-2; j_call: TRBJ2-5; cdr3_aa: CASSQDYGTVQETQYF
v_call: TRBV6-2/TRBV6-3; j_call: TRBJ2-6; cdr3_aa: CASSQTLSGANVLTF
v_call: TRBV10-3; j_call: TRBJ1-2; cdr3_aa: CASDRGQEYGYTF
v_call: TRBV11-1; j_call: TRBJ2-7; cdr3_aa: CASSFGGPYEQYF
v_call: TRBV5-6; j_call: TRBJ1-1; cdr3_aa: CASSWGWDTEAFF
v_call: TRBV27; j_call: TRBJ2-7; cdr3_aa: CASSLVQGAQEQYF
v_call: TRBV5-1; j_call: TRBJ2-7; cdr3_aa: CASSSGSYADEQYF
v_call: TRBV6-2/TRBV6-3; j_call: TRBJ2-7; cdr3_aa: CASSSPQGNQYEQYF